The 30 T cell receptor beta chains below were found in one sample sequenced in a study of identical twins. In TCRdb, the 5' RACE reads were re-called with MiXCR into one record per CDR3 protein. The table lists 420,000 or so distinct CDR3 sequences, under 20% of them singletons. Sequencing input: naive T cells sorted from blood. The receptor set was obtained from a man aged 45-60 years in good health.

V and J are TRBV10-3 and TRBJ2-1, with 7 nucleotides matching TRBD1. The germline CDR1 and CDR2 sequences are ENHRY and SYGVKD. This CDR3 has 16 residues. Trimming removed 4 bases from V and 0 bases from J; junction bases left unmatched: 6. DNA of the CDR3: TGTGCCATCAGTGCCGGGACAGTGTTCTCCTACAATGAGCAGTTCTTC. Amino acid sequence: CAISAGTVFSYNEQFF.

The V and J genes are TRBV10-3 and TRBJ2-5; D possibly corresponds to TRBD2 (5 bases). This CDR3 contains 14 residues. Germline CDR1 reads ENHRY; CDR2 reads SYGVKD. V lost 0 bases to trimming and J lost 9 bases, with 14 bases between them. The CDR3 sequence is CAISESLTTSSQYF. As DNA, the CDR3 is TGTGCCATCAGTGAGTCGTTAACAACTAGTTCCCAGTACTTC.

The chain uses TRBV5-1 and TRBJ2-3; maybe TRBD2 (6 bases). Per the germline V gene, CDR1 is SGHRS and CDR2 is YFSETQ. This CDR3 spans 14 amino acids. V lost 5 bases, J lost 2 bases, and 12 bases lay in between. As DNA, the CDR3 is TGCGCCAGCAGGTCGGGGGAACACACAGATACGCAGTATTTT. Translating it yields CASRSGEHTDTQYF.

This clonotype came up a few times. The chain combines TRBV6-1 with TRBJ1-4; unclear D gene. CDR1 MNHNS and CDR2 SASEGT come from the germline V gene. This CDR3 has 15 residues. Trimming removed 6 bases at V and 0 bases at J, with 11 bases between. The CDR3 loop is CASSESEATNEKLFF. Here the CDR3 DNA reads TGTGCCAGCAGCGAATCAGAAGCAACTAATGAAAAACTGTTTTTT.

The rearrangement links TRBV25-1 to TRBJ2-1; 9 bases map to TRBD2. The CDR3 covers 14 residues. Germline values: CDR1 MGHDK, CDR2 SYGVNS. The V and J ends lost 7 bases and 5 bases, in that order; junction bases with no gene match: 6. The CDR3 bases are TGTGCCAGCACCCTAGCGGGAACGAACAATGAGCAGTTCTTC. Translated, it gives CASTLAGTNNEQFF.

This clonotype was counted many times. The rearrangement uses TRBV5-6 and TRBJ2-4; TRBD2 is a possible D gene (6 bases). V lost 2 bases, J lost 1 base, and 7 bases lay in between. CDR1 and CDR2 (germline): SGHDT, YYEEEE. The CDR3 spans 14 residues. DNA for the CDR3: TGTGCCAGCAGCTTTGGGACTGCCAAAAACATTCAGTACTTC. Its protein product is CASSFGTAKNIQYF.

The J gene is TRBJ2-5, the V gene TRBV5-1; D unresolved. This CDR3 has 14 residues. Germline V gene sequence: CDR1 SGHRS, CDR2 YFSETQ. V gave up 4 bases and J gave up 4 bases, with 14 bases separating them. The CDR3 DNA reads TGCGCCAGCAGCCTGACCGGTGGGATAGAGACCCAGTACTTC. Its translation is CASSLTGGIETQYF.

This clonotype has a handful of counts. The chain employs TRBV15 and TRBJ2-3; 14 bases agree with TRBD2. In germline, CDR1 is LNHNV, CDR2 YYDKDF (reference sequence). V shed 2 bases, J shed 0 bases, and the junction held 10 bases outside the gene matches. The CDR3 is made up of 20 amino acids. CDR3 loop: CATSRLGTSGGRISTDTQYF. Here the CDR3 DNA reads TGTGCCACCAGCAGATTGGGGACTAGCGGGGGCCGAATTAGCACAGATACGCAGTATTTT.

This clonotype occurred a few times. CDR3 nucleotides: TGTGCCAGCAGCTTCGCGGCCGAGCAGTACTTC. Residues: CASSFAAEQYF. The rearrangement uses TRBV7-9 and TRBJ2-7; D gene unclear. The CDR3 totals 11 residues. V gave up 3 bases and J gave up 6 bases, with 6 bases separating them. Looked up from germline, CDR1 is SEHNR and CDR2 is FQNEAQ (reference sequence).

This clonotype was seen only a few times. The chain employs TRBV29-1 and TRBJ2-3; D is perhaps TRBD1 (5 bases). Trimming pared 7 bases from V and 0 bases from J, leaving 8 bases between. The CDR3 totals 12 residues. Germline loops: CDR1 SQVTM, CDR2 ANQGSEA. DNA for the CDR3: TGCAGCGCCAGGGTTAGCACAGATACGCAGTATTTT. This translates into CSARVSTDTQYF.

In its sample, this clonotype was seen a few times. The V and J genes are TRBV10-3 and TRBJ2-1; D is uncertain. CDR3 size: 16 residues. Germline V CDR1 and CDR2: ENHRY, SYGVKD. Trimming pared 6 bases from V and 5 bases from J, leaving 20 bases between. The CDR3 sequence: CAISLSRIRRNNEQFF. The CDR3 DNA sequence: TGTGCCATCAGCCTCTCCCGTATCAGGCGGAACAATGAGCAGTTCTTC.

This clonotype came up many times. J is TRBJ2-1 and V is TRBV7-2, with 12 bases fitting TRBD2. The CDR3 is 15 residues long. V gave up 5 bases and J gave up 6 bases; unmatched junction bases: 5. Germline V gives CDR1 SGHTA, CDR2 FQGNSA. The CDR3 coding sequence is TGTGCCAGCAGCCCGCTAGCGGGAGGGCCCAATGAGCAGTTCTTC. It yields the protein CASSPLAGGPNEQFF.

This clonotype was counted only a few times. The CDR3 bases are TGCAGTGCCCATGACTACAGGCAAGAGACCCAGTACTTC. Encoded protein: CSAHDYRQETQYF. The chain joins TRBV20-1 to TRBJ2-5; D is perhaps TRBD1 or TRBD2 (5 bases each). Germline CDR1 DFQATT, CDR2 SNEGSKA (reference sequence). V was pared by 6 bases and J by 2 bases, with 13 bases between. The CDR3 runs 13 residues.

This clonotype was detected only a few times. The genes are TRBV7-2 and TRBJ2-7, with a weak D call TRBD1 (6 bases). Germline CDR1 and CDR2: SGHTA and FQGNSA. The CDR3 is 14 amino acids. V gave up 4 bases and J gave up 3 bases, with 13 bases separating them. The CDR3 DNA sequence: TGTGCCAGCAGCTCATTCCGGGGACACTACGAGCAGTACTTC. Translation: CASSSFRGHYEQYF. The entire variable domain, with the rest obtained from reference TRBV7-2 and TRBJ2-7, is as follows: GAGVSQSPSNKVTEKGKDVELRCDPISGHTALYWYRQSLGQGLEFLIYFQGNSAPDKSGLPSDRFSAERTGGSVSTLTIQRTQQEDSAVYLCASSSFRGHYEQYFGPGTRLTVT.

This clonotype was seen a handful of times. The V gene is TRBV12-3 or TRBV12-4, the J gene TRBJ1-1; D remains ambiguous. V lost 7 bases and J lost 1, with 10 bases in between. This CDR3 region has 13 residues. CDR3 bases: TGTGCCAGCACACGGACGGAGAACACTGAAGCTTTCTTT. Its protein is CASTRTENTEAFF.

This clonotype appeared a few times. CDR3 sequence: CASSPGSSDYEQYF. Here the CDR3 DNA reads TGTGCCAGCAGCCCAGGGAGTTCCGACTACGAGCAGTACTTC. J is TRBJ2-7 and V is TRBV12-3 or TRBV12-4; D may correspond to TRBD1 or TRBD2 (5 bases each). CDR3 size: 14 residues. With 6 bases removed from V and 3 bases from J, the gap between germline ends came to 15 bases.

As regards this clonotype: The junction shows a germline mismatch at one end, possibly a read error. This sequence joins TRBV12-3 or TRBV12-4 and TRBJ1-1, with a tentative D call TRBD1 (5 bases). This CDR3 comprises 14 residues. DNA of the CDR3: TGTGCCAGCAGTAGGGGTGGAATGGACACTGAAGCTCTCTTT. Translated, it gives CASSRGGMDTEALF.

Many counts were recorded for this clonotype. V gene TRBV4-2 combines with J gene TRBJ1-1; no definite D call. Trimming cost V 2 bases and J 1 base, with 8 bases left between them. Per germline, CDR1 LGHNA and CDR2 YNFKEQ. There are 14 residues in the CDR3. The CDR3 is CASSQLGRNTEAFF. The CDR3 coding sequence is TGTGCCAGCAGCCAACTCGGACGGAACACTGAAGCTTTCTTT.

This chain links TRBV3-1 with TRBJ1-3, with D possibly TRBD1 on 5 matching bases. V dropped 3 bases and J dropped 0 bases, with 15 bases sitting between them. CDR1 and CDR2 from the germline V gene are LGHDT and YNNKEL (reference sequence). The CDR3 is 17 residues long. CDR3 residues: CASSQDGTSLSGNTIYF. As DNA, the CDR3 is TGTGCCAGCAGCCAGGATGGGACTTCACTCTCTGGAAACACCATATATTTT.

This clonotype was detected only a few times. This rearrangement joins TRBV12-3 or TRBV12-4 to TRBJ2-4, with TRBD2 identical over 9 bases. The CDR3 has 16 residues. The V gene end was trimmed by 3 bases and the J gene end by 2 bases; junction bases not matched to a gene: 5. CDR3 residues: CASSFRGGATKNIQYF. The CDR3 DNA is TGTGCCAGCAGTTTCCGCGGGGGGGCGACCAAAAACATTCAGTACTTC.

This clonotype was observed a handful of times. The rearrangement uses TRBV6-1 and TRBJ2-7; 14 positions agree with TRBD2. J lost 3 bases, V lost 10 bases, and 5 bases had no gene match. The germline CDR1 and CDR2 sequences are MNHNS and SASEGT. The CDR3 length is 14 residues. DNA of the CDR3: TGTGCCACCGGGACTAGCGGGAGAGGCTACGAGCAGTACTTC. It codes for CATGTSGRGYEQYF.

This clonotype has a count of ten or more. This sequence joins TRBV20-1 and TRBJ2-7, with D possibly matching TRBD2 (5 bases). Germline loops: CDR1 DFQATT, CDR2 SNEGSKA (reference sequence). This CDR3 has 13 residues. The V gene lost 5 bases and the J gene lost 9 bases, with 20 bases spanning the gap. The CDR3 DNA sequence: TGCAGTGCTGGCCCACGGACTGGTTGGGTGCAGTACTTC. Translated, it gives CSAGPRTGWVQYF.

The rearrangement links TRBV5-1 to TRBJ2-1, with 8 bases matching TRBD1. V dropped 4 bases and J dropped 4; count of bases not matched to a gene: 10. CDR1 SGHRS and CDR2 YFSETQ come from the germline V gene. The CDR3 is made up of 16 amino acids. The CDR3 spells CASSDTGNRGYNEQFF. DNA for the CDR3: TGCGCCAGCAGCGACACCGGGAACAGGGGGTACAATGAGCAGTTCTTC.

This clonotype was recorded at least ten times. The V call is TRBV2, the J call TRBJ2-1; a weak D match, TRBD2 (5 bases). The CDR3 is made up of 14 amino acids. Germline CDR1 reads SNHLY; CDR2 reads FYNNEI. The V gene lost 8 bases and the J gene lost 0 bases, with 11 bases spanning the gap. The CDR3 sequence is CASGAEYSYNEQFF. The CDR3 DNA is TGTGCCAGCGGAGCGGAGTACTCCTACAATGAGCAGTTCTTC.

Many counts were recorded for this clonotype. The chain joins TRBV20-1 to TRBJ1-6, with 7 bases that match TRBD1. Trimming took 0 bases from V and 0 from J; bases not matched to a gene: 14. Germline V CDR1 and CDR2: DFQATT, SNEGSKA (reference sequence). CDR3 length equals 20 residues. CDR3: CSARDPDRVTRSSYNSPLHF. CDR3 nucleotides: TGCAGTGCTAGAGACCCCGACAGGGTTACACGGAGCTCCTATAATTCACCCCTCCACTTT.

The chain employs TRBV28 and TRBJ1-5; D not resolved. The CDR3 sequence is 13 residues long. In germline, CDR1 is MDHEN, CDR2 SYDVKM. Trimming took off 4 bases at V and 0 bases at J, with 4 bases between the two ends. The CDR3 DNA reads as TGTGCCAGCAGTTACTTTAGCAATCAGCCCCAGCATTTT. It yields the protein CASSYFSNQPQHF.

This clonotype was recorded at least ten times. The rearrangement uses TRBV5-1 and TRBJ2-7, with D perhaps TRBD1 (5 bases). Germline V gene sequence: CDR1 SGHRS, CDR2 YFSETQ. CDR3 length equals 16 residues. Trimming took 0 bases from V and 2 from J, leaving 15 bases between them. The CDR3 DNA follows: TGCGCCAGCAGCTTGGCCATCGGGCAGGGCACCTACGAGCAGTACTTC. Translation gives CASSLAIGQGTYEQYF.

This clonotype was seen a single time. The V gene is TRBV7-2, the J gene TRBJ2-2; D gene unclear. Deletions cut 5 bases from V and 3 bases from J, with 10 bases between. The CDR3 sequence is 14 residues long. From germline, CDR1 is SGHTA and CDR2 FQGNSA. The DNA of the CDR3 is TGTGCCAGCAGCCAAAGGTCATACACCGGGGAGCTGTTTTTT. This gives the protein CASSQRSYTGELFF.

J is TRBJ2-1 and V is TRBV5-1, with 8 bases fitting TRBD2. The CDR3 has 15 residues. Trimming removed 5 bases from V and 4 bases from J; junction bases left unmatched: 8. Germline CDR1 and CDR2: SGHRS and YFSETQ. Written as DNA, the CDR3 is TGCGCCAGCAGTCAGAGCGGGGGCCGTTACAATGAGCAGTTCTTC. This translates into CASSQSGGRYNEQFF.

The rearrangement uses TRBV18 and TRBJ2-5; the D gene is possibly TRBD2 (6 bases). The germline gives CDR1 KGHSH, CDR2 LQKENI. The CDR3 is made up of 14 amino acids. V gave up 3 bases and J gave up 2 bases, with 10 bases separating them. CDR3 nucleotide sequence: TGTGCCAGCTCACCTTCAGGGACTCAAGAGACCCAGTACTTC. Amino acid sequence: CASSPSGTQETQYF.